Listed below are T cell receptor beta chains from one sample, sequenced in a study of OX40 agonist ivuxolimab in advanced cancers. Repertoires were generated with immunoSEQ multiplex PCR, while TCRdb's copy carries only in-frame clones and drops some. The sample lists approximately 77,000 clones, approximately 94% seen once, with around 5.1% in the top ten. The starting material was CD4+ or CD8+ T cells sorted from blood, obtained in a trial of the OX40 agonist ivuxolimab. The receptors derive from an adult with an advanced solid tumor such as melanoma, head and neck, liver or kidney cancer. CDR3s include the opening cysteine and the closing phenylalanine or tryptophan. A D gene is named only where the DNA matches it firmly. Size is omitted from some rows. Given values are once, few, many or a class for expanded clones.

>NA|TRBJ2-5|NA|TRBV5-1
CASSLVGTRETQYF
TGCGCCAGCAGCTTGGTAGGGACCAGGGAGACCCAGTACTTC
>TRBD1|TRBJ2-5|NA|TRBV5-1
CASSPSPGTGRETQYF
TGCGCCAGCAGTCCCTCACCCGGGACAGGGAGGGAGACCCAGTACTTC
>NA|TRBJ1-1|NA|TRBV7-2
CASSLTRDGNTEAFF
TGTGCCAGCAGCCTGACCCGGGACGGAAACACTGAAGCTTTCTTT
>TRBD2|TRBJ2-1|NA|TRBV9
CASSVGIAGSSYNEQFF
TGTGCCAGCAGCGTTGGGATAGCGGGCAGCTCCTACAATGAGCAGTTCTTC
>NA|TRBJ2-2|NA|TRBV11-1
CASSRSGNTGELFF
TGTGCCAGCAGCCGTAGCGGGAACACCGGGGAGCTGTTTTTT
>NA|TRBJ2-6|NA|TRBV30
CAWSVRTAASGANVLTF
TGTGCCTGGAGTGTAAGGACGGCAGCTTCTGGGGCCAACGTCCTGACTTTC
>NA|TRBJ2-5|NA|TRBV27
CASSFETQYF
TGTGCCAGCAGTTTCGAGACCCAGTACTTC
>NA|TRBJ1-6|NA|TRBV5-1
CASSLPAPSSPLHF
TGCGCCAGCAGCTTGCCGGCCCCCTCTTCACCCCTCCACTTT
>TRBD2|TRBJ2-7|NA|TRBV28
CASSLGGGSSYEQYF
TGTGCCAGCAGTTTGGGTGGCGGGAGCTCCTACGAGCAGTACTTC
>TRBD2|TRBJ2-7|NA|TRBV28
CASSFASGRLYEQYF
TGTGCCAGCAGTTTTGCTAGCGGGAGATTATACGAGCAGTACTTC
>NA|TRBJ1-1|NA|TRBV9
CASSLLRGGFGTEAFF
TGTGCCAGCAGCTTACTGAGAGGGGGGTTTGGCACTGAAGCTTTCTTT
>TRBD1|TRBJ2-7|NA|TRBV7-8
CASRNNRGGEQYF
TGTGCCAGCAGGAACAACAGGGGTGGAGAGCAGTACTTC
>TRBD2|TRBJ2-1|NA|TRBV5-6
CASSLELYGRGSEQFF
TGTGCCAGCAGCTTGGAGCTCTACGGGAGGGGGAGTGAGCAGTTCTTC
>NA|TRBJ2-1|NA|TRBV9
CASSVGLYGEQFF
TGTGCCAGCAGCGTGGGGCTTTACGGTGAGCAGTTCTTC
>NA|TRBJ1-5|once|TRBV19
CASSIGGAAGQPQHF
TGTGCCAGTAGTATAGGGGGTGCCGCCGGCCAGCCCCAGCATTTT
>NA|TRBJ2-5|NA|TRBV2
CASSPIVGFETQYF
TGTGCCAGCAGTCCCATCGTTGGTTTTGAGACCCAGTACTTC
>NA|TRBJ1-5|NA|TRBV2
CASKISRNNQPQHF
TGTGCCAGCAAAATAAGTCGGAATAATCAGCCCCAGCATTTT
>NA|TRBJ2-3|NA|TRBV5-5
CASSDTSGSDTQYF
TGTGCCAGCAGCGATACTAGTGGGTCAGATACGCAGTATTTT
>TRBD2|TRBJ2-1|NA|TRBV9
CASSPGLAATYNEQFF
TGTGCCAGCAGCCCCGGACTAGCGGCAACATACAATGAGCAGTTCTTC
>NA|TRBJ2-4|NA|TRBV4-3
CASSQDWQGSDLAKNIQYF
TGCGCCAGCAGCCAAGATTGGCAGGGCTCAGATCTAGCCAAAAACATTCAGTACTTC